The rows below give T cell receptor beta chains drawn from one sample of a study of blood T cell repertoires in COVID-19. Libraries were prepared by immunoSEQ multiplex PCR; TCRdb keeps only in-frame clonotypes and omits some of them. This table has some 260,000 clones, less than 85% appearing once. Sequenced material: peripheral blood. The receptors shown here come from an elderly woman with active or convalescent COVID-19. CDR3s include the opening cysteine and the closing phenylalanine or tryptophan. The D gene is left open where the match is weak. The listing skips clone size in some rows; elsewhere it reads once, few, many or a size class.

j_call v_call d_call clone_size cdr3_nt cdr3_aa
TRBJ2-2 TRBV11-2 TRBD2 - TGTGCCAGCAGCTCCAAGCTAGCGGGGACGAACACCGGGGAGCTGTTTTTT CASSSKLAGTNTGELFF
TRBJ2-5 TRBV5-4 TRBD2 - TGTGCCAGCAGCTTGGCCGGGGGGGCGGAGACCCAGTACTTC CASSLAGGAETQYF
TRBJ2-3 TRBV19 TRBD2 - TGTGCCAGTAGTATAGCTGGGGAGGGAGATACGCAGTATTTT CASSIAGEGDTQYF
TRBJ2-3 TRBV5-1 TRBD2 - TGCGCCAGCAGCCAGGGACTAGCGGGAGTAGCAGATACGCAGTATTTT CASSQGLAGVADTQYF
TRBJ1-2 TRBV11-2 TRBD1 - TGTGCCAGCAGCTCGACAGGGCCCTATGGCTACACCTTC CASSSTGPYGYTF
TRBJ1-2 TRBV28 TRBD1 - TGTGCCAGCAGGCCAGGGGGCTATGGCTACACCTTC CASRPGGYGYTF
TRBJ1-3 TRBV5-1 - - TGCGCCAGCAGCTCCTCGGACTTCTCTGGAAACACCATATATTTT CASSSSDFSGNTIYF
TRBJ1-3 TRBV11-2 TRBD1 - TGTGCCAGCAGCTCAACAGGGGGCTACCCAAACACCATATATTTT CASSSTGGYPNTIYF
TRBJ2-1 TRBV7-2 - - TGTGCCAGCAGCCCCATCTGGCAGGGTAGTTTGTTCTTC CASSPIWQGSLFF
TRBJ2-2 TRBV24-1 TRBD2 - TGTGCCACCAGCGACCCGGGGAGCGGGGCCGGGGAGCTGTTTTTT CATSDPGSGAGELFF
TRBJ1-2 TRBV6-5 - - TGTGCCAGCAGCCAGGGAAACTATGGCTACACCTTC CASSQGNYGYTF
TRBJ1-2 TRBV30 - - TGTGCCTGGAGTGTAAATCTCGGGGGCTACACCTTC CAWSVNLGGYTF
TRBJ1-5 TRBV5-3 TRBD1 few TGTGCCAGAAGCAAAGTGGGACAGGGAGGGGCAAGCAATCAGCCCCAGCATTTT CARSKVGQGGASNQPQHF
TRBJ1-3 TRBV5-4 - - TGTGCCAGCAGCTTGAGGTCAGGGACTGGAAACACCATATATTTT CASSLRSGTGNTIYF
TRBJ2-5 TRBV6-5 TRBD2 - TGTGCCACCTCGACTAGCTGGGAGACCCAGTACTTC CATSTSWETQYF
TRBJ1-2 TRBV4-2 TRBD1 - TGTGCCAGCAGCCAAGTGACAGGGGCGGGTGGCTACACCTTC CASSQVTGAGGYTF
TRBJ2-7 TRBV3-1/TRBV3-2 TRBD1 - TGTGCCAGCAGCGAAAGCCCAACCTCAGGACAGGGGGCGACCCCCTACGAGCAGTACTTC CASSESPTSGQGATPYEQYF
TRBJ1-3 TRBV7-9 TRBD1 - TGTGCCAGCAGCTCCGGGACAGGGTTATTGAGAAACACCATATATTTT CASSSGTGLLRNTIYF
TRBJ2-3 TRBV10-3 - - TGTGCCATCAGTGAGTCCCGGGACACAGATACGCAGTATTTT CAISESRDTDTQYF
TRBJ2-3 TRBV5-4 TRBD1 - TGTGCCAGCAGCTTGTATAAGCTGACAGGGGGCACAGATACGCAGTGTTTT CASSLYKLTGGTDTQCF
TRBJ1-1 TRBV5-1 - - TGCGCCAGCAGCTTGACAGGCTTGAACACTGAAGCTTTCTTT CASSLTGLNTEAFF
TRBJ1-5 TRBV19 - once TGTGCCAGTCGCAGACAGAACTATAGCAATCAGCCCCAGCATTTT CASRRQNYSNQPQHF
TRBJ2-2 TRBV10-1 TRBD1 - TGCGCCAGCAAGGACAGGGACCCCGGGGAGCTGTTTTTT CASKDRDPGELFF
TRBJ2-3 TRBV3-1/TRBV3-2 - - TGTGCCAGCAGCCAAGCTGATACGCAGTATTTT CASSQADTQYF
TRBJ1-1 TRBV10-1 TRBD1 - TGCGCCAGCAGTGAGTCCCCTGGACAGGGGGACACTGAAGCTTTCTTT CASSESPGQGDTEAFF
TRBJ2-2 TRBV5-1 TRBD2 - TGCGCCAGCAGGGTGGTACCCGAGCGGGAGATTAGGACCGGGGAGCTGTTTTTT CASRVVPEREIRTGELFF
TRBJ2-7 TRBV5-1 TRBD2 - TGCGCCAGTTCTGGGACTAGCGGCTACGAGCAGTACTTC CASSGTSGYEQYF
TRBJ1-2 TRBV19 - - TGTGCCGCTCAGGGCTCTATATATGGCTACACCTTC CAAQGSIYGYTF
TRBJ1-1 TRBV18 - - TGTGCCAGCTCACCAACGGCTGGAGTCGGACTGAAACACTTTGAAGCTTTCTTT CASSPTAGVGLKHFEAFF
TRBJ2-1 TRBV15 - - TGTGCCACCAGCAGAGATCGGGGGAATGAGCAGTTCTTC CATSRDRGNEQFF
TRBJ1-2 TRBV6-8 - once TGTGCCAGCAGTTCGAGGCATCGGGGGTTTTTGGTTTTTGATGGCTACACCTTC CASSSRHRGFLVFDGYTF
TRBJ2-6 TRBV5-4 TRBD1 - TGTGCCAGCAGTCCGGATACCCCCGGGACAGGGGGAAATGGGGCCAACGTCCTGACTTTC CASSPDTPGTGGNGANVLTF